This T cell receptor (beta chain) was documented in a study of T cell responses to AZD1222 COVID-19 vaccine. Profiling relied on immunoSEQ multiplex PCR, and the TCRdb table lists in-frame clones only, not all of them. Of more than 95,000 clones in the sample, about 89% were seen once. Germline loops: CDR1 PRHDT, CDR2 FYEKMQ (reference sequence). This CDR3 spans 15 amino acids. V lost 3 bases to trimming and J lost 5 bases; unmatched junction nucleotides: 7. This TCR was recovered from an adult in good health. The chain couples TRBV13 to TRBJ2-3, with 8 nucleotides matching TRBD1. Sequencing was performed on peripheral blood, taken on day 0 of AZD1222 vaccination. The DNA of the CDR3 is TGTGCCAGCAGCTTGGGCCAGGGGGCAGGAGATACGCAGTATTTT. Protein sequence: CASSLGQGAGDTQYF. Drawing the rest from reference TRBV13 and TRBJ2-3, the complete variable domain is AAGVIQSPRHLIKEKRETATLKCYPIPRHDTVYWYQQGPGQDPQFLISFYEKMQSDKGSIPDRFSAQQFSDYHSELNMSSLELGDSALYFCASSLGQGAGDTQYFGPGTRLTVL.